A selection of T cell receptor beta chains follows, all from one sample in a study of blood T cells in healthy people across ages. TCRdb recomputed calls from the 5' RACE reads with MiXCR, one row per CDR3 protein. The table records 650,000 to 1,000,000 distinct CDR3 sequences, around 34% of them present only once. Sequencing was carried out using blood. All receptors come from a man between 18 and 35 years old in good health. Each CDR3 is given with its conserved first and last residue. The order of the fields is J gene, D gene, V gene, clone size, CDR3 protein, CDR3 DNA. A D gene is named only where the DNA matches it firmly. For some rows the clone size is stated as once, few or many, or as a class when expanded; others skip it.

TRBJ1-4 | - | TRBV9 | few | CASSERGTSGTTNEKLFF | TGTGCCAGCAGCGAGAGGGGGACTTCAGGGACAACTAATGAAAAACTGTTTTTT
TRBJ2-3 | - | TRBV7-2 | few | CASRPGRGRGDTQYF | TGTGCCAGCCGACCGGGAAGGGGGAGGGGAGATACGCAGTATTTT
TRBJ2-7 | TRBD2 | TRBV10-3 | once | CAIRLAGDNEQYF | TGTGCCATCAGGCTAGCGGGGGACAATGAGCAGTACTTC
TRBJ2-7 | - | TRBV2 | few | CASREGTPSYEQYF | TGTGCCAGCAGGGAAGGGACACCATCCTACGAGCAGTACTTC
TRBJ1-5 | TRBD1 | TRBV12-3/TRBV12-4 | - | CASRKDRGQPQHF | TGTGCCAGCAGGAAAGACAGGGGCCAGCCCCAGCATTTT
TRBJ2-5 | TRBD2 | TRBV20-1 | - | CSAPTRTGGRGETQYF | TGCAGTGCTCCTACCCGGACTGGCGGGAGAGGGGAGACCCAGTACTTC
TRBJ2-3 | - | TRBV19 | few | CASTPRGLLADTQYF | TGTGCTAGTACCCCTCGGGGGCTCCTGGCAGATACGCAGTATTTT
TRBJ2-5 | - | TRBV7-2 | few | CASSLVVQQGTQYF | TGTGCCAGCAGCTTAGTTGTACAGCAAGGGACCCAGTACTTC
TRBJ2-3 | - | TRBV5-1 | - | CASSYITGSSTDTQYF | TGCGCCAGCAGCTATATAACCGGGTCTAGCACAGATACGCAGTATTTT
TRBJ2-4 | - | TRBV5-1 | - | CASSLGTNKNIQYF | TGCGCCAGCAGCTTGGGAACGAACAAAAACATTCAGTACTTC
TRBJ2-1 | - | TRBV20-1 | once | CGARDRGKGAGYNEQFF | TGCGGTGCTAGAGATCGGGGTAAGGGGGCGGGATACAATGAGCAGTTCTTC
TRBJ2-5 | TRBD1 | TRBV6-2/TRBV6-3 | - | CASQGQTTETQYF | TGTGCCAGCCAGGGACAGACCACAGAGACCCAGTACTTC
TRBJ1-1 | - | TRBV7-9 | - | CASSPREGDTEAFF | TGTGCCAGCAGCCCCAGGGAGGGGGACACTGAAGCTTTCTTT
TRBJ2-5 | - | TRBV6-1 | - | CASSEVAQETQYF | TGTGCCAGCAGTGAAGTGGCCCAAGAGACCCAGTACTTC
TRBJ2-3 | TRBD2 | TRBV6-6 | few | CASSSSGGITDTQYF | TGTGCCAGCAGTAGTAGCGGGGGGATCACAGATACGCAGTATTTT
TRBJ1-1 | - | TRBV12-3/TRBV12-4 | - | CASSVPPTGPLTFF | TGTGCCAGCAGTGTCCCTCCGACAGGCCCCTTGACTTTCTTT
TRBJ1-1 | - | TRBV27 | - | CASSDRQVNTEAFF | TGTGCCAGCAGTGATAGGCAGGTTAACACTGAAGCTTTCTTT
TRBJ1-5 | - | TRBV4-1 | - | CASSQEQVQASVPQHF | TGCGCCAGCAGCCAAGAACAAGTCCAGGCGTCGGTGCCCCAGCATTTT
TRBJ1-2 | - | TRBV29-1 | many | CSVELGDGYTF | TGCAGCGTTGAACTTGGGGATGGCTACACCTTC
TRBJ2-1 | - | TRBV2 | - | CASSKTLTATSYNEQFF | TGTGCCAGCAGTAAGACCCTGACAGCCACCTCCTACAATGAGCAGTTCTTC
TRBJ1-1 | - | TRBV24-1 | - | CATRKAEAFF | TGTGCCACCAGGAAAGCTGAAGCTTTCTTT
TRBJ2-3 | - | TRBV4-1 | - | CASSQDPLGETQYF | TGCGCCAGCAGCCAAGATCCCCTAGGAGAGACGCAGTATTTT
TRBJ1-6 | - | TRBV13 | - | CASSLGLGYPKYSPLHF | TGTGCCAGCAGCTTAGGCCTCGGCTACCCTAAGTATTCACCCCTCCACTTT
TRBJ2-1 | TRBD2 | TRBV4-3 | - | CASSQLASGGARVRNEQFF | TGCGCCAGCAGCCAATTAGCTAGCGGGGGGGCAAGAGTACGCAATGAGCAGTTCTTC
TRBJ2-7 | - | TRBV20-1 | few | CSASGPASSYEQYF | TGCAGTGCTAGTGGTCCGGCGTCCTCCTACGAGCAGTACTTC
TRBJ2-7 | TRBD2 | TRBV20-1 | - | CSASGDLSSSYNEQYF | TGCAGTGCAAGCGGGGACCTCTCCAGCTCCTACAATGAGCAGTACTTC
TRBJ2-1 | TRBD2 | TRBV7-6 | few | CASRPTSGGGNEQFF | TGTGCCAGCAGGCCGACTAGCGGGGGGGGTAATGAGCAGTTCTTC
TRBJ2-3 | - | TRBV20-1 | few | CSARGRRAYDTQYF | TGCAGTGCTAGGGGCAGGCGAGCATATGATACGCAGTATTTT
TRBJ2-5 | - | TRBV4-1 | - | CANSRTTPYETQYF | TGCGCCAACAGCCGAACTACCCCGTACGAGACCCAGTACTTC
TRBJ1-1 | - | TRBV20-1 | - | CSARDSQLGGLNTEAFF | TGCAGTGCTAGAGATAGTCAACTGGGAGGGTTGAACACTGAGGCTTTCTTT
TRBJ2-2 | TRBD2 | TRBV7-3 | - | CASSLVASGGAGELFF | TGTGCCAGCAGCCTAGTGGCAAGCGGGGGGGCCGGGGAGCTGTTTTTT
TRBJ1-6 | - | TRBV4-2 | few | CASSQGTVNSPLHF | TGTGCCAGCAGCCAAGGGACAGTTAATTCACCCCTCCACTTT
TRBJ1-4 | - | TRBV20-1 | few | CSARDPNEKLFF | TGCAGTGCTAGAGATCCAAATGAAAAACTGTTTTTT
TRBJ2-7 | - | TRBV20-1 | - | CSASPQGFSYEQYF | TGCAGTGCTAGTCCCCAGGGTTTCTCCTACGAGCAGTACTTC
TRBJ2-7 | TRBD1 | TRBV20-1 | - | CSARDLRTGGEQYF | TGCAGTGCTAGAGACCTCCGGACAGGGGGCGAGCAGTACTTC
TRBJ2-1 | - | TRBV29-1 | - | CSVEGQSSYNEQFF | TGCAGCGTTGAAGGACAGAGCTCCTACAATGAGCAGTTCTTC
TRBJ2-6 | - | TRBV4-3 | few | CASSQRDWFVTGANVLTF | TGCGCCAGCAGCCAAAGGGACTGGTTTGTGACTGGGGCCAACGTCCTGACTTTC
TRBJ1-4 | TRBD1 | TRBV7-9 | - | CASSRTGMTNEKLFF | TGTGCCAGCAGCCGGACAGGGATGACTAATGAAAAACTGTTTTTT
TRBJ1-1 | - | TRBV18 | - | CASSPFLRDKAFF | TGTGCCAGCTCACCATTTTTAAGGGACAAAGCTTTCTTT
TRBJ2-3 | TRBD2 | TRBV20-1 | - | CSLGGGAATDTQYF | TGCAGTTTGGGCGGGGGGGCCGCCACAGATACGCAGTATTTT
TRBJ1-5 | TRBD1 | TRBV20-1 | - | CSVITGGAGQPQHF | TGCAGTGTTATTACAGGGGGCGCAGGACAGCCCCAGCATTTT
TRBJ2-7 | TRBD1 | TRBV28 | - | CASSILDRGGEQYF | TGTGCCAGCAGCATCTTGGACAGGGGTGGCGAGCAGTACTTC
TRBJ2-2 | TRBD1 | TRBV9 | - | CASSASGTGSGELFF | TGTGCCAGCAGCGCATCCGGGACAGGGTCCGGGGAGCTGTTTTTT
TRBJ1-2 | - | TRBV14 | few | CASSQVSTGYGYTF | TGTGCCAGCAGCCAAGTATCGACAGGCTATGGCTACACCTTC
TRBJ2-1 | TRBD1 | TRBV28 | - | CASSLQGTGPNDEQFF | TGTGCCAGCAGTTTACAGGGGACAGGGCCCAACGATGAGCAGTTCTTC
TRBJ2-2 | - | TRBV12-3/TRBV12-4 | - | CASGQGRGTGELFF | TGTGCCAGCGGACAAGGAAGAGGCACCGGGGAGCTGTTTTTT
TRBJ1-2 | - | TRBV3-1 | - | CASSQDPGWYGYTF | TGTGCCAGCAGCCAAGACCCGGGATGGTATGGCTACACCTTC
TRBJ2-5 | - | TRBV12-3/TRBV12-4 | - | CASSLASPQETQYF | TGTGCCAGCAGTTTGGCGTCCCCACAAGAGACCCAGTACTTC
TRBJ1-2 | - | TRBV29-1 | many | CSVMGGDGYTF | TGCAGCGTTATGGGGGGAGATGGCTACACCTTC
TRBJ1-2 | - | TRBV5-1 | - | CASSLRSANYGYTF | TGCGCCAGCAGCTTGAGGTCAGCGAACTATGGCTACACCTTC
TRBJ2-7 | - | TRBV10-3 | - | CAISDSEGTVYNEQYF | TGTGCCATCAGTGATAGTGAGGGGACTGTCTACAATGAGCAGTACTTC
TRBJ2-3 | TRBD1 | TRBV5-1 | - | CASTNRQGGDTQYF | TGCGCCAGCACCAACAGACAGGGTGGAGATACGCAGTATTTT
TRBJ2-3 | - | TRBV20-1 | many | CSARDFKDSQSQYF | TGCAGTGCTAGAGATTTCAAGGACTCTCAGTCGCAGTATTTT